This T cell receptor (beta chain) appears in the sequencing data of a study of blood T cell repertoires in COVID-19. At the level of the study: Donors in the United States, Italy and Spain gave samples during acute or convalescent COVID-19.

Self-reported history from a screening survey and questionnaire set each donor's cohort. Original handling: The assay estimated nucleated cells by amplifying reference gene primers. Assay used: immunoSEQ multiplex PCR; TCRdb lists only in-frame clones, some missing. Clonal size and the V and J genes are those of that table, whereas D and trimming came from the DNA. The sample has some 330,000 clones, around 87% seen once. For this clone: The identical CDR3 is also encoded by other nucleotide sequences in the sample.

The source is a man aged 40-49 years in a cohort exposed to, infected with or recovered from COVID-19 (not recorded which). Specimen: PBMCs or T cells enriched from blood (not recorded which).

This chain's CDR3 is CATSDGSSYEQYF. The DNA for the CDR3 is TGTGCCACCAGTGACGGGAGCTCCTACGAGCAGTACTTC. This rearrangement joins TRBV24-1 to TRBJ2-7; the D gene is possibly TRBD2 (6 bases). The V gene's germline CDR1 is KGHDR and CDR2 SFDVKD. There are 13 residues in the CDR3. Trimming shortened V by 4 bases and J by 0 bases, and 6 bases separated the two germline ends.